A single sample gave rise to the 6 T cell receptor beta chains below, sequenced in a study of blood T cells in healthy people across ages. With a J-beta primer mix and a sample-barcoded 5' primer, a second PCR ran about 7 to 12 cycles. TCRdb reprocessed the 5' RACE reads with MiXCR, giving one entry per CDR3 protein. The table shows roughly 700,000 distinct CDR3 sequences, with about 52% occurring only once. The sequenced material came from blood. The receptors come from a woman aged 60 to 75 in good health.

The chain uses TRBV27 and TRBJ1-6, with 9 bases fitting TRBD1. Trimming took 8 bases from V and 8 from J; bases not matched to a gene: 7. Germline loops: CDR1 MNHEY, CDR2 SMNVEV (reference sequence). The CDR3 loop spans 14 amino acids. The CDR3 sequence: CASQTGTGYSPLHF. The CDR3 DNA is TGTGCCAGCCAAACCGGGACAGGGTATTCACCCCTCCACTTT.

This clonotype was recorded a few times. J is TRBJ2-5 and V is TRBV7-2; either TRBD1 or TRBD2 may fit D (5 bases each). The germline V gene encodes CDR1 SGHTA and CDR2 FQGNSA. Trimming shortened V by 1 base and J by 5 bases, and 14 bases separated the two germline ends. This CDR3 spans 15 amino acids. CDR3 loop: CASSLGQTTRETQYF. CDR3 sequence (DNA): TGTGCCAGCAGCTTAGGACAGACTACCAGGGAGACCCAGTACTTC.

CDR3 DNA: TGCAGTGCTATCCCCGGGTCGGGGGGCTACGAGCAGTACTTC. Amino acids: CSAIPGSGGYEQYF. The chain links TRBV20-1 to TRBJ2-7, with TRBD2 identical over 7 bases. The CDR3 sequence is 14 residues long. Germline CDR1 DFQATT, CDR2 SNEGSKA (reference sequence). With V trimmed by 4 bases and J by 3 bases, 9 bases remained unmatched.

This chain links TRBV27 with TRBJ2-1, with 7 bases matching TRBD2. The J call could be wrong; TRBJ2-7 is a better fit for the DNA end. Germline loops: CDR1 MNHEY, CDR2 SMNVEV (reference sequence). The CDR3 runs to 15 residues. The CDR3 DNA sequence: TGTGCCAGCAGTCCCCAACGACTAGCTGGGGGTGAGCAGTACTTC. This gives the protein CASSPQRLAGGEQYF.

CDR3 nucleotide sequence: TGTGCCACCAGCAGAGCTACCTGGACGGAAGCATATAGCAATCAGCCCCAGCATTTT. This encodes CATSRATWTEAYSNQPQHF. The chain employs TRBV15 and TRBJ1-5; no firm D call. Trimming pared 1 base from V and 0 bases from J, leaving 19 bases between. The CDR3 length is 19 residues. The germline V gene encodes CDR1 LNHNV and CDR2 YYDKDF (reference sequence).

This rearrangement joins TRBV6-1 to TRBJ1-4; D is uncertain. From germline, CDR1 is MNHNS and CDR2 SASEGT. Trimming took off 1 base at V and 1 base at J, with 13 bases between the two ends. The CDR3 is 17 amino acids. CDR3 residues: CASSEGWTARTNEKLFF. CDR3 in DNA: TGTGCCAGCAGTGAAGGTTGGACTGCCCGAACTAATGAAAAACTGTTTTTT.